This is a list of T cell receptor beta chains from one sample in a study of CD8 T cells in Susac syndrome. TCRdb used MiXCR to reprocess the immunoSEQ multiplex PCR reads, holding one entry per CDR3 protein. The sample gives 100,000 to 150,000 distinct CDR3 sequences, around 94% of which show up once; less than 0.3% is in the top ten. Sequenced sample: CD8+ T cells from PBMCs. These receptors came from a human donor with Susac syndrome. Both conserved end residues are part of each CDR3. D genes are given only for firm matches. For some rows the clone size is stated as once, few or many, or as a class when expanded; others skip it.

D,size,length,J,V,CDR3,DNA
NA,NA,15,TRBJ1-2,TRBV9,CASSARDTTNYGYTF,TGTGCCAGCAGTGCCCGGGACACCACTAACTATGGCTACACCTTC
NA,NA,16,TRBJ2-1,TRBV7-3,CASSLNGVLSYNEQFF,TGTGCCAGCAGCTTAAACGGGGTACTCTCCTACAATGAGCAGTTCTTC
NA,NA,18,TRBJ1-1,TRBV11-1,CASSLDSGLGGLNTEAFF,TGTGCCAGCAGCTTAGACTCGGGTTTGGGCGGTCTGAACACTGAAGCTTTCTTT
NA,NA,13,TRBJ1-2,TRBV12-3/TRBV12-4,CASSSQGGYGYTF,TGTGCCAGCAGTTCCCAGGGAGGCTATGGCTACACCTTC
NA,NA,13,TRBJ1-1,TRBV7-9,CASSLVPGSEAFF,TGTGCCAGCAGCCTCGTTCCGGGATCTGAAGCTTTCTTT
TRBD2,NA,17,TRBJ2-7,TRBV15,CATSPRIQLAGLYEQYF,TGTGCCACCAGCCCAAGAATCCAACTAGCGGGGTTATACGAGCAGTACTTC
NA,NA,12,TRBJ2-7,TRBV3-1,CASSQVENEQYF,TGTGCCAGCAGCCAAGTGGAAAACGAGCAGTACTTC
TRBD2,NA,18,TRBJ2-5,TRBV9,CASSVEGTSGGLRETQYF,TGTGCCAGCAGCGTAGAAGGGACTAGCGGGGGCCTCCGGGAGACCCAGTACTTC
NA,NA,15,TRBJ2-5,TRBV12-3/TRBV12-4,CASSPPQDSGETQYF,TGTGCCAGCAGTCCCCCCCAGGACTCCGGCGAGACCCAGTACTTC
NA,few,15,TRBJ2-7,TRBV7-2,CASSLGGDGSYEQYF,TGTGCCAGCAGCCTGGGCGGGGACGGCTCCTACGAGCAGTACTTC
NA,once,13,TRBJ2-1,TRBV19,CASSIGFYNEQFF,TGTGCCAGTAGTATAGGATTTTACAATGAGCAGTTCTTC
NA,NA,15,TRBJ2-3,TRBV12-3/TRBV12-4,CASSRTGLGTDTQYF,TGTGCCAGCAGTCGGACCGGACTTGGCACAGATACGCAGTATTTT
NA,NA,16,TRBJ2-1,TRBV25-1,CASSDRDGSSYNEQFF,TGTGCCAGCAGTGATAGGGACGGGAGCTCCTACAATGAGCAGTTCTTC
TRBD1,once,13,TRBJ1-5,TRBV29-1,CSAGGGPNQPQHF,TGCAGCGCCGGAGGGGGCCCCAATCAGCCCCAGCATTTT
NA,NA,13,TRBJ2-1,TRBV7-9,CASSLGLHNEQFF,TGTGCCAGCAGCTTGGGACTTCACAATGAGCAGTTCTTC
NA,NA,14,TRBJ2-1,TRBV4-2,CASSQVGGLDEQFF,TGTGCCAGCAGCCAAGTGGGGGGACTGGATGAGCAGTTCTTC
NA,NA,13,TRBJ2-7,TRBV7-2,CASRGRTSYEQYF,TGTGCCAGCCGGGGCCGGACCTCCTACGAGCAGTACTTC
NA,NA,12,TRBJ1-6,TRBV13,CASSLSTSPLHF,TGTGCCAGCAGCTTAAGTACTTCACCCCTCCACTTT
NA,NA,14,TRBJ2-1,TRBV29-1,CSVVGQGTYNEQFF,TGCAGCGTTGTAGGGCAGGGAACCTACAATGAGCAGTTCTTC
NA,NA,14,TRBJ1-1,TRBV12-3/TRBV12-4,CASRERQENTEAFF,TGTGCCAGCCGCGAGAGACAGGAGAACACTGAAGCTTTCTTT
NA,NA,14,TRBJ1-1,TRBV15,CATRDPTVNTEAFF,TGTGCCACCAGGGATCCGACTGTGAACACTGAAGCTTTCTTT
NA,NA,13,TRBJ2-2,TRBV6-6,CASSSGQPGELFF,TGTGCCAGCAGTTCCGGACAGCCCGGGGAGCTGTTTTTT
NA,NA,16,TRBJ2-7,TRBV20-1,CSAAGTLGESSYEQYF,TGCAGTGCGGCTGGGACTTTAGGGGAGAGCTCCTACGAGCAGTACTTC
NA,NA,21,TRBJ2-6,TRBV4-3,CASSQESGSPFLSSGANVLTF,TGCGCCAGCAGCCAAGAAAGTGGCAGCCCCTTCTTGTCCTCTGGGGCCAACGTCCTGACTTTC
TRBD1,once,12,TRBJ2-7,TRBV29-1,CSVGTALYEQYF,TGCAGCGTCGGGACAGCCCTTTACGAGCAGTACTTC
NA,NA,14,TRBJ2-5,TRBV9,CASSDGTRQETQYF,TGTGCCAGCAGCGACGGGACAAGACAAGAGACCCAGTACTTC
NA,NA,13,TRBJ1-2,TRBV4-1,CASSHLRGMGYTF,TGCGCCAGCAGCCACTTAAGGGGGATGGGCTACACCTTC
NA,NA,16,TRBJ2-3,TRBV9,CASSVAGSTSTDTQYF,TGTGCCAGCAGCGTAGCTGGCTCCACTAGCACAGATACGCAGTATTTT
TRBD1,NA,14,TRBJ2-5,TRBV29-1,CSVDFGTGRETQYF,TGCAGCGTTGATTTCGGGACAGGGAGAGAGACCCAGTACTTC
NA,once,11,TRBJ2-7,TRBV20-1,CSAPQGVEQYF,TGCAGTGCTCCACAGGGAGTCGAGCAGTACTTC
NA,NA,12,TRBJ2-3,TRBV14,CASSQDINTQYF,TGTGCCAGCAGCCAAGATATTAATACGCAGTATTTT
NA,NA,15,TRBJ2-5,TRBV12-3/TRBV12-4,CASSPSVAGLGTQYF,TGTGCCAGCAGTCCCTCGGTTGCAGGGCTGGGGACCCAGTACTTC
TRBD1,NA,13,TRBJ1-2,TRBV20-1,CSASEGAVYGYTF,TGCAGTGCTAGCGAGGGGGCGGTCTATGGCTACACCTTC
NA,NA,12,TRBJ1-2,TRBV5-1,CASSLGTDGYTF,TGCGCCAGCAGCTTGGGGACAGATGGCTACACCTTC
NA,NA,14,TRBJ1-5,TRBV10-2,CASSELQSNQPQHF,TGCGCCAGCAGTGAACTACAGAGCAATCAGCCCCAGCATTTT
NA,NA,15,TRBJ2-7,TRBV15,CATSRGPGGGYEQYF,TGTGCCACCAGCAGAGGACCAGGCGGAGGCTACGAGCAGTACTTC
TRBD1,NA,12,TRBJ2-7,TRBV29-1,CSVEETGLEQYF,TGCAGCGTTGAAGAGACAGGGCTCGAGCAGTACTTC
TRBD2,NA,14,TRBJ2-5,TRBV23-1,CATQTSGAQETQYF,TGCGCCACCCAGACTAGCGGGGCCCAAGAGACCCAGTACTTC
NA,NA,14,TRBJ1-2,TRBV14,CASSQVPEVYGYTF,TGTGCCAGCAGCCAAGTGCCAGAAGTTTATGGCTACACCTTC
NA,NA,19,TRBJ2-6,TRBV2,CASSELPHDRFSGANVLTF,TGTGCCAGCAGTGAGCTCCCTCACGACAGGTTCTCTGGGGCCAACGTCCTGACTTTC
TRBD2,NA,16,TRBJ2-5,TRBV7-2,CASSLTRRGSWVGQYF,TGTGCCAGCAGCTTAACACGGCGGGGGTCGTGGGTGGGCCAGTACTTC
TRBD1,NA,12,TRBJ2-1,TRBV29-1,CSVRQGDNEQFF,TGCAGCGTCCGACAGGGTGATAATGAGCAGTTCTTC
NA,NA,12,TRBJ2-3,TRBV29-1,CSVEEIGDTQYF,TGCAGCGTTGAGGAAATAGGGGATACGCAGTATTTT
TRBD1,NA,15,TRBJ2-7,TRBV3-1,CASSQDETGRHEQYF,TGTGCCAGCAGCCAAGATGAGACAGGGAGACACGAGCAGTACTTC
NA,NA,13,TRBJ1-5,TRBV7-6,CASSLGRNQPQHF,TGTGCCAGCAGCTTAGGACGCAATCAGCCCCAGCATTTT
NA,NA,12,TRBJ2-2,TRBV14,CASSQDAGELFF,TGTGCCAGCAGCCAAGATGCCGGGGAGCTGTTTTTT
NA,NA,14,TRBJ1-2,TRBV4-1,CASSRFDSTEGYTF,TGCGCCAGCAGCCGATTCGACAGTACTGAGGGCTACACCTTC
NA,few,11,TRBJ2-5,TRBV6-5,CASSSWETQYF,TGTGCCAGCAGTTCGTGGGAGACCCAGTACTTC
NA,NA,15,TRBJ2-5,TRBV30,CAWTLTRTPGETQYF,TGTGCCTGGACCTTAACCAGGACACCAGGGGAGACCCAGTACTTC
NA,NA,13,TRBJ2-5,TRBV24-1,CATSERGRETQYF,TGTGCCACCAGTGAAAGGGGACGGGAGACCCAGTACTTC
TRBD1,once,16,TRBJ2-7,TRBV4-3,CASSHTVGQGAYEQYF,TGCGCCAGCAGCCACACCGTCGGACAGGGCGCCTACGAGCAGTACTTC